This T cell receptor beta chain was sequenced during a study of identical twins. About this clonotype: The antigen remains unidentified.

The study's findings and limits: Those out-of-frame alpha sequences shared by twins showed an excess of low generation probability.

TCRdb passed the 5' RACE reads through MiXCR, listing each CDR3 protein once. Among some 1,700,000 distinct CDR3 sequences, less than 35% were seen once, and the ten largest hold about 0.3%. The ends lost 1 base at V and 3 bases at J; junction bases unmatched: 8. The V gene's germline CDR1 is SGHDT and CDR2 YYEEEE. The CDR3 extends over 17 amino acids. The sequence was obtained from a newborn girl in good health. This sequence joins TRBV5-6 and TRBJ1-5, with TRBD1 matching over 9 bases. The sequenced sample was cord blood. The CDR3 DNA sequence: TGTGCCAGCAGCTTGCGCAGGACAGGGGTCCTCAATCAGCCCCAGCATTTT. Its protein product is CASSLRRTGVLNQPQHF.